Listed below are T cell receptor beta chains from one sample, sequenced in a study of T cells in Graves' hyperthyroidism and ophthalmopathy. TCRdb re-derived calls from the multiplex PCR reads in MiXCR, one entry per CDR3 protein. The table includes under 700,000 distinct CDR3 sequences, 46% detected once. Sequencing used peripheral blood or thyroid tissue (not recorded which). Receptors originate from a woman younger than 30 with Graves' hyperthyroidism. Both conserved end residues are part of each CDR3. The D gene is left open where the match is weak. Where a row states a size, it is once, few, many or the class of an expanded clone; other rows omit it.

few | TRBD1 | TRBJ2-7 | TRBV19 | TGTGCCACCATCAAGGGGACAGCCCCCTACGAGCAGTACTTC | CATIKGTAPYEQYF
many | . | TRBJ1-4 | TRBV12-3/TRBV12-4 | TGTGCCAGCAGTTTGAAAAGAAGACTGTTTTTT | CASSLKRRLFF
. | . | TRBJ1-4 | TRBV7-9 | TGTGCCAGCAGCTTAGTAGGGGACGAAAAACTGTTTTTT | CASSLVGDEKLFF
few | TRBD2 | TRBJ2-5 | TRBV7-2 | TGTGCCAGCAGCCAACCCGGCGGTAGCGGGAGGGCGGAAGAGACCCAGTACTTC | CASSQPGGSGRAEETQYF
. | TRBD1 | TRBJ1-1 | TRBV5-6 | TGTGCCAGCAGGAGGACAGGAGAGAACACTGAAGCTTTCTTT | CASRRTGENTEAFF
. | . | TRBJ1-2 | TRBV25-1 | TGTGCCAGCAGTTTAGGCCGCCCAGGGATCCAGAACTATGGCTACACCTTC | CASSLGRPGIQNYGYTF
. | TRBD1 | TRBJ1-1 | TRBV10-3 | TGTGCCATCGGACAGGGGACTGAAGCTTTCTTT | CAIGQGTEAFF
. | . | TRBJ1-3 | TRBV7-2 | TGTGCCAGCACCGCAAACGGGGTTAGAGAATCCGGAAACACCATATATTTT | CASTANGVRESGNTIYF
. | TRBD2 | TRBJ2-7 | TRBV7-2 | TGTGCCAGCAGCTTAGGGCCGGGGGGGCCCTACGAGCAGTACTTC | CASSLGPGGPYEQYF
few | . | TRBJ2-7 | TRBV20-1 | TGCAGTGCGACCGAGTACGAGCAGTACTTC | CSATEYEQYF
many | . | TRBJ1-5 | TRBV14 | TGTGCCAGCAGTCTGACAGTGGGCAATCAGCCCCAGCATTTT | CASSLTVGNQPQHF
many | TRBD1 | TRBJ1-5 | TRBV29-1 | TGCAGCGTCCGGACAGGGTCGGGCAATCAGCCCCAGCATTTT | CSVRTGSGNQPQHF
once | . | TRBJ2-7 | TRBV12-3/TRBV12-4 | TGTGCCAGCAGTTTAGGCGGGGACAGCATCTACGAGCAGTACTTC | CASSLGGDSIYEQYF
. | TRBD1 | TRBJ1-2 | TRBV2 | TGTGCCAGCAGTTTGCAGGGGGACACTAACTATGGCTACACCTTC | CASSLQGDTNYGYTF
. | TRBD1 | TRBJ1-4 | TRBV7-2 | TGTGCCAGCAGCCAAGAGGACAGGGGGTTTGTAAAACTGTTTTTT | CASSQEDRGFVKLFF
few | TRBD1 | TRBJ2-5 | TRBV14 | TGTGCCAGCAGCCAAGATTGGACAGGGGACCAAGAGACCCAGTACTTC | CASSQDWTGDQETQYF
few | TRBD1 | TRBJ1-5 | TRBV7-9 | TGTGCCAGCAGCTTGGAGGGGGCAAGCAATCAGCCCCAGCATTTT | CASSLEGASNQPQHF
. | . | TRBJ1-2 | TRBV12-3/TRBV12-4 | TGTGCCAGCAGCTTGCCCGAGGAGGGTGGAGAAGGCTACACCTTC | CASSLPEEGGEGYTF
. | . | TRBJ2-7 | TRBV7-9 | TGTGCCAGCAGTTTTGCGGGCCCCTCCTACGAGCAGTACTTC | CASSFAGPSYEQYF
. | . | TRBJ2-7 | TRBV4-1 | TGCGCCAGCAGCCAAGATCCGGGACTCACCCCAACCCCCTACGAGCAGTACTTC | CASSQDPGLTPTPYEQYF
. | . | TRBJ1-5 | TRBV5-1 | TGCGCCAGCAGCTTGATGACGGGCAATCAGCCCCGGCATTTT | CASSLMTGNQPRHF
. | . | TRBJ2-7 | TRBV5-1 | TGCGCCAGCAGCGCAACGGGACGGACGTCCTACGAGCAGTACTTC | CASSATGRTSYEQYF
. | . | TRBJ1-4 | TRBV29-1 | TGCAGCGTTGCATCGGGGAGTGAAAAACTGTTTTTT | CSVASGSEKLFF
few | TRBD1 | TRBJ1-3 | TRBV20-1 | TGCAGTGCTAGCCGGGACAGGGCTGGAAACACCATATATTTT | CSASRDRAGNTIYF
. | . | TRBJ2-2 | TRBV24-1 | TGTGCCACCAGTGATTTAGCCAGGGCATCCGGGGAGCTGTTTTTT | CATSDLARASGELFF
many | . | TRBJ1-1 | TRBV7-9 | TGTGCCAGCAGCTTAGCCGACCGAGGCACTGAAGCTTTCTTT | CASSLADRGTEAFF
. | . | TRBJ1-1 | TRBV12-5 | TGTGCTAGTGGTTTGGCCGGGGGTGGGGGAACTGAAGCTTTCTTT | CASGLAGGGGTEAFF
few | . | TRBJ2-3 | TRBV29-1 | TGCAGCGTTGAATTGGCAGGGGGCACAGATACGCAGTATTTT | CSVELAGGTDTQYF
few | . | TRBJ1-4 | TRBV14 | TGTGCCAGCAGCCAGACGGGGATTCATGAAAAACTGTTTTTT | CASSQTGIHEKLFF
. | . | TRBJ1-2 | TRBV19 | TGTGCCAGTAGTATAGATCGAGAGGATAACTATGGCTACACCTTC | CASSIDREDNYGYTF
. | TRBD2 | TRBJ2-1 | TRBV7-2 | TGTGCCAGCAGCTTACGGCTAGCGGTCTACAGTGAGCAGTTCTTC | CASSLRLAVYSEQFF
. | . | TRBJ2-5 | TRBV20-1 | TGCAGTGCTATGGCCGGACCCGAGGGAGAGACCCAGTACTTC | CSAMAGPEGETQYF
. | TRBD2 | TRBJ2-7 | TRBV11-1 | TGTGCCAGCAGTTACTCCGGGACTAGGTACGAGCAGTACTTC | CASSYSGTRYEQYF
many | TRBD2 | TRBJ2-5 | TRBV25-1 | TGTGCCAGCAGTTGGGGGGAGGGGCAAGAGACCCAGTACTTC | CASSWGEGQETQYF
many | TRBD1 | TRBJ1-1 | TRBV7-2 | TGTGCCAGCAGCACTATGACAGGGGACACTGAAGCTTTCTTT | CASSTMTGDTEAFF
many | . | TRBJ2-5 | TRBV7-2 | TGTGCCAGCAGCTTTGGGGGCGCGAGGGTCGGGGAGACCCAGTACTTC | CASSFGGARVGETQYF
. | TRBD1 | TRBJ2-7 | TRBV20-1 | TGCAGTGCTCAACAGGGGGCTAGGGGCTCCTACGAGCAGTACTTC | CSAQQGARGSYEQYF
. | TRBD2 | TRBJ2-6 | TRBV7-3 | TGTGCCAGCAGCTCAGGACTAGCGGGAGGGTGGGGGGCCAACGTCCTGACTTTC | CASSSGLAGGWGANVLTF
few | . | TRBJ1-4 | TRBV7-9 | TGTGCCAGCGACCACGACGGGGGGCGCGGTGAAAAACTGTTTTTT | CASDHDGGRGEKLFF
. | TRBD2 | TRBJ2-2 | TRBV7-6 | TGTGCCAGCAGCCCCAGGCGGGCTAGTTCGCGGGAGACCGGGGAGCTGTTTTTT | CASSPRRASSRETGELFF
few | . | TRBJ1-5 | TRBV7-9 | TGTGCCAGCAGCTTAACAGGCGGATTCAATCAGCCCCAGCATTTT | CASSLTGGFNQPQHF
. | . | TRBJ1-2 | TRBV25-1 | TGTGCCAGCAGTGAATGGACAGACTATTATGGCTACACCTTC | CASSEWTDYYGYTF
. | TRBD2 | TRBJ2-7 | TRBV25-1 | TGTGCCAGCAGTGAGAGGGACTACGGCGAGCAGTACTTC | CASSERDYGEQYF
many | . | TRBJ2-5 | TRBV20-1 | TGCAGTGCTAACCTCCAAGAGACCCAGTACTTC | CSANLQETQYF
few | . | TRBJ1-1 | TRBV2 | TGTGCCAGCATCCTCACATGGGTAGTCGGGGGGGCTGAAGCTTTCTTT | CASILTWVVGGAEAFF
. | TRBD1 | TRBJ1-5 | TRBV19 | TGTGCCAGTAGTGTCCCGGTGACAGGGGGGAATCAGCCCCAGCATTTT | CASSVPVTGGNQPQHF
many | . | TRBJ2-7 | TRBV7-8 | TGTGCCAGCAGCTTCGGGACAGGGGCAATAGCGGGAGCGTACGAGCAGTACTTC | CASSFGTGAIAGAYEQYF
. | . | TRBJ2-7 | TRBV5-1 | TGCGCCACCAGCCCCCGGGACAATCTCTGGGAGCAGTACTTC | CATSPRDNLWEQYF